Described below is a single T cell receptor beta chain sequence and its context. What it recognizes is unknown. Untouched CD4+ T cells were bead-isolated at around 98% purity. Pre-culture CD4+ samples were sequenced deeply, targeting approximately 200,000 T cell genomes. Repertoires were generated with immunoSEQ multiplex PCR, while TCRdb's copy carries only in-frame clones and drops some. The data show 65,000 to 90,000 clones, about 82% seen once. This entry comes from a study of T cell repertoires and HLA-DP antigens. Background on the study: A couple of male donors and one female donor spanned ages 18-to-29 through 60-to-69. Study-wide points: Naive and memory CD4+ repertoires were not analysed separately.

V was clipped by 5 bases and J by 6 bases; unmatched bases: 14. CDR1 and CDR2 from the germline V gene are SGHTA and FQGNSA. CDR3 size: 17 residues. The receptor's source is a man in his 60s in good health and CMV-seronegative. V gene TRBV7-2 combines with J gene TRBJ2-2; 8 bases agree with TRBD1. Sequenced sample: CD4+ T cells from PBMCs. The CDR3 reads CASSPIRRTGIAGELFF. For the CDR3, the DNA is TGTGCCAGCAGCCCCATAAGGCGGACAGGGATTGCCGGGGAGCTGTTTTTT.